A single T cell receptor (beta chain) is shown here with its context. Its specificity is unknown. This entry is derived from a study of chemoradiotherapy in HPV16-positive cancers. Overall study results and limits: Candidate HPV-specific clones and E7-related TCR motifs grew in tumor during treatment. In HPV16-positive patients, HPV-responsive T-cell expansion tracked better recurrence-free survival.

Produced via immunoSEQ multiplex PCR; TCRdb's table is partial and in-frame only. The sample lists a few thousand clones; around 72% were seen once. Samples were taken several times over chemoradiotherapy. CDR3 size: 18 residues. V was shortened by 5 bases and J by 2 bases, with 21 bases between the two germline ends. Looked up from germline, CDR1 is MDHEN and CDR2 is SYDVKM. The J gene is TRBJ2-2, the V gene TRBV28, with D possibly TRBD2 on 6 matching bases. This TCR came from a human donor with HPV-associated anogenital cancer. Collection took place from a patient who underwent chemoradiotherapy. CDR3 nucleotides: TGTGCCAGCAGTCCGTGGGAACTAGCCGAAGTCAACACCGGGGAGCTGTTTTTT. It is translated as CASSPWELAEVNTGELFF.